The 8 T cell receptor beta chains given below trace back to one sample, sequenced in a study of shared clonotypes between healthy human individuals. Naive CD8 cells comprised CD45RO-negative, CCR7-positively selected cells, excluding terminally differentiated effector memory CD45RA+ cells. The assay was immunoSEQ multiplex PCR, and TCRdb's table has in-frame clones only and misses some. The profile covers more than 500,000 clones, with 85% to 95% appearing a single time and about 0.11% taken by the ten largest. Sequenced sample: naive CD8+ T cells sorted from blood. Source of these receptors: a woman younger than 45 in good health.

In this sample, this clone turned up once. The rearrangement joins TRBV5-5 to TRBJ2-7, with 9 positions matching TRBD2. This CDR3 has 15 residues. V lost 3 bases and J lost 0; bases outside the gene matches: 4. From germline, CDR1 is SGHKS and CDR2 YYEKEE (reference sequence). The DNA of the CDR3 is TGTGCCAGCAGCTCTCTAGCGGGACCCTCCTACGAGCAGTACTTC. Protein: CASSSLAGPSYEQYF.

V usage is TRBV7-9 and J usage is TRBJ2-3, with D possibly TRBD2 on 5 matching bases. V shed 0 bases and J shed 3 bases, with 7 bases lying between them. Germline-derived CDR1 and CDR2 are SEHNR and FQNEAQ (reference sequence). CDR3 length: 14 residues. The CDR3 sequence is CASSLAGETDTQYF. The DNA of the CDR3 is TGTGCCAGCAGCTTAGCGGGAGAGACAGATACGCAGTATTTT.

V gene TRBV15 combines with J gene TRBJ2-7; 8 bases are a match to TRBD1. Germline CDR1 LNHNV, CDR2 YYDKDF (reference sequence). This CDR3 has 14 residues. Trimming took 2 bases from V and 5 from J; bases not matched to a gene: 5. CDR3 loop: CATSRTGGLDEQYF. CDR3 coding DNA: TGTGCCACCAGCAGAACAGGGGGTCTAGACGAGCAGTACTTC. Based on the CDR3 plus reference TRBV15 and TRBJ2-7, the full variable domain is DAMVIQNPRYQVTQFGKPVTLSCSQTLNHNVMYWYQQKSSQAPKLLFHYYDKDFNNEADTPDNFQSRRPNTSFCFLDIRSPGLGDTAMYLCATSRTGGLDEQYFGPGTRLTVT.

A few counts support this clone. The chain uses TRBV29-1 and TRBJ2-4; 7 bases map to TRBD1. The CDR3 totals 15 residues. Germline V gene data show CDR1 as SQVTM and CDR2 as ANQGSEA. V shed 5 bases and J 8 bases; nucleotides not matched to a gene: 15. The CDR3 loop reads CSVQARSNRGDIQYF. DNA of the CDR3: TGCAGCGTTCAGGCCCGATCAAACAGGGGCGACATTCAGTACTTC.

V is TRBV11-2 and J is TRBJ1-2; no definite D call. This CDR3 is 14 amino acids long. V was cut by 7 bases and J by 3 bases, with 15 bases left in between. Germline CDR1 SGHAT, CDR2 FQNNGV. The DNA for the CDR3 is TGTGCCAGCACTCTTTTCGTAGGAGACTATGGCTACACCTTC. Translated, it gives CASTLFVGDYGYTF.

The J gene is TRBJ1-2, the V gene TRBV7-9; D gene unclear. V was shortened by 5 bases and J by 6 bases, with 10 bases between the two germline ends. Germline V gives CDR1 SEHNR, CDR2 FQNEAQ (reference sequence). The CDR3 consists of 12 residues. The CDR3 sequence is CASSQSSNGYTF. CDR3 nucleotide sequence: TGTGCCAGCAGCCAATCGTCCAATGGCTACACCTTC. The whole variable domain, filled in from reference TRBV7-9 and TRBJ1-2, reads DTGVSQNPRHKITKRGQNVTFRCDPISEHNRLYWYRQTLGQGPEFLTYFQNEAQLEKSRLLSDRFSAERPKGSFSTLEIQRTEQGDSAMYLCASSQSSNGYTFGSGTRLTVV.

This rearrangement joins TRBV4-1 to TRBJ1-1; D gene unclear. The V gene lost 4 bases and the J gene lost 2 bases, with 11 bases spanning the gap. The CDR3 runs 14 residues. The V gene's germline CDR1 is MGHRA and CDR2 YSYEKL. CDR3 amino acids: CASSRDPGNTEAFF. CDR3 nucleotides: TGCGCCAGCAGCCGTGACCCGGGCAACACTGAAGCTTTCTTT.

This clone has just one count. The rearrangement uses TRBV15 and TRBJ2-1; D possibly corresponds to TRBD1 (5 bases). In germline, CDR1 is LNHNV, CDR2 YYDKDF (reference sequence). The CDR3 is made up of 16 amino acids. With 5 bases removed from V and 6 bases from J, the gap between germline ends came to 20 bases. CDR3 region: CATSEARAFVSNEQFF. As DNA, the CDR3 is TGTGCCACCAGCGAAGCCAGGGCATTTGTAAGCAATGAGCAGTTCTTC.